This TCR beta chain appears in the sequencing data of a study of blood T cell repertoires in COVID-19. Sequenced by immunoSEQ multiplex PCR; TCRdb stores in-frame clones only, minus some. The sample includes 20,000 to 25,000 clones, approximately 90% of them seen just once. The germline V gene has CDR1 MDHEN and CDR2 SYDVKM. The junction had 19 bases not matched to a gene; V was cut back by 5 bases and J by 4 bases. This CDR3 has 18 residues. Sequenced: peripheral blood. This chain connects TRBV28 to TRBJ1-2, with 7 positions matching TRBD1. This receptor was obtained from an elderly woman with active or convalescent COVID-19. The CDR3 sequence: CASSTPSGQDRLIYGYTF. The CDR3 bases are TGTGCCAGCAGTACACCCTCGGGCCAGGACAGGCTCATCTATGGCTACACCTTC.